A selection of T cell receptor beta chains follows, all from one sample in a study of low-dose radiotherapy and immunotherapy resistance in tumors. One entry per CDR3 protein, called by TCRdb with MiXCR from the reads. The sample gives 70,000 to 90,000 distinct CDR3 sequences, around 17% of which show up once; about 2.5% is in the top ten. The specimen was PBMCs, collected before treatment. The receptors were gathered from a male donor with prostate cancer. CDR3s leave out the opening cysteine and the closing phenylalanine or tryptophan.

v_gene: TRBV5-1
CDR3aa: ASSPARDSLNEKLF

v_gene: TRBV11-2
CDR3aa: ASSPRLGGHANIPRDEQF

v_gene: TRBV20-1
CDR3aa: SASGQGLAEKLF

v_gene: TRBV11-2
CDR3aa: ASSPRVLEETQY

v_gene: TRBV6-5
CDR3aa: ATSPGSYNEQF

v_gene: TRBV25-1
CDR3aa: ASTTRTSGGTDTQY

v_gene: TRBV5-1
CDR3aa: ASSLGPATNTGELFF

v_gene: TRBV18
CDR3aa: ASSPAGQSYEQY

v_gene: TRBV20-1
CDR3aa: SAERFNSNQPQH

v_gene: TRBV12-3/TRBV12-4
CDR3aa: ASTEGGYEQY

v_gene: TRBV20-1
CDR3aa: SAREPEGYQETQY

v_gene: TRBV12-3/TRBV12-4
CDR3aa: ASSLYRLAGGPGEPAPEQY

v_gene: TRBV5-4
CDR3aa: ASSLGTRYQETQY

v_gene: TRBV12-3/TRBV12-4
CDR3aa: ASSLGDYQPQH

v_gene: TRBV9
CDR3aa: ASSSSNTGELF

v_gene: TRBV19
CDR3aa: ASSTRGVRVGGNQPQH

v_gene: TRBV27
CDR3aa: ASRFSGTNQPQH

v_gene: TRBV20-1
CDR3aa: SATSLSGGGSYEQY

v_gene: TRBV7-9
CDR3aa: ASSYPAGETQY

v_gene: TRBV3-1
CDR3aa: ASSQGGGTDTQY

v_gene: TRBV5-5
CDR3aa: ASSSPGSNEQF

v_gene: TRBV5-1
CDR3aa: ASSLAAAGEQY

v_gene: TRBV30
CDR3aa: AWSVSRQGPR

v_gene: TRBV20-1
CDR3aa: SARFPGWGNEQY

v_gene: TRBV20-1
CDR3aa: SARGLAGETQY

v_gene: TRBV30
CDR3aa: AWARTAEAF

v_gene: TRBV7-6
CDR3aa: ASSLDPNYNEQF

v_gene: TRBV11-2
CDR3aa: ASSNNPGQGDSPLH

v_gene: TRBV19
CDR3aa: ASSIEAGGYEQY

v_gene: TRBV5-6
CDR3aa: ASSFSGTEQY

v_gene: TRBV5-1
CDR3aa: ASRGPSEETQY

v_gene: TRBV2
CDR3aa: ASSELDADTQY

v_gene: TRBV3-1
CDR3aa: ASSQYPASGGTAGELF

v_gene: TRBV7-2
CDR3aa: ASSPSGSGTDTQY

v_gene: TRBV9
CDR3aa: ASSVYEETQY

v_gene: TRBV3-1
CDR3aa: ASSQEWPSGGRDTQY

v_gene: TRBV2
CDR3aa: ASTSGEVPTDTQY

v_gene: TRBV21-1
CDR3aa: ASTMVGETQY

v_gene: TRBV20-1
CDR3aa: SASGQLNNQPQH

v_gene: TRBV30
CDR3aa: AWSPSGYGYT

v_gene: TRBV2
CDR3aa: ASTGTVFGGGA

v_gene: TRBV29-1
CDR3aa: SVGLSFNEQF

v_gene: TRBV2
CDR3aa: ASRARRTGELF

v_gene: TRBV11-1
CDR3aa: ASSLRQGLGYT

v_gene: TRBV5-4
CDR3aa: ASSLSPGQGLTGELF

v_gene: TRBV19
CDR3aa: ASSIQGGAGELF

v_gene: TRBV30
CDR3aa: AWSVGVYGGPNRLGIQY

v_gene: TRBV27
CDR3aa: ASTTGDNEQF

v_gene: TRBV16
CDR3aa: ASSQSRSTDTQY

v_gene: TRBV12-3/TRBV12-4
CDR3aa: ASSSASGGRSSYNEQF

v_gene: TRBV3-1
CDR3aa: ASSQKGLADTQY

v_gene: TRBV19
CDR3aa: ASRTAYGYT

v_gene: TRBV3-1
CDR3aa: ASSHRGGSGEGQY

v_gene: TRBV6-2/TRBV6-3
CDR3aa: ASKSLLGRYSGNTIY

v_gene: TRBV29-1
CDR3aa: SVEDGGVREQF

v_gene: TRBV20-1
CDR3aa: SADDSRLADQETQY

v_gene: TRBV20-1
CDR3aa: SASDQGEGNTIY

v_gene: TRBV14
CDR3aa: ASRETGLEQY

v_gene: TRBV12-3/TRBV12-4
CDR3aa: ASSFGDTQY